This T cell receptor (beta chain) appears in the sequencing data of a study of shared clonotypes between healthy human individuals. Study observations and caveats: It was the non-shared clonotypes that had lower generation probabilities than clonotypes shared by all four donors. It was only blood that was sampled, and tissue repertoires likely differ.

Data came from immunoSEQ multiplex PCR; TCRdb stores just in-frame clones and leaves some out. The sample holds 2 million to 2.5 million clones; about 94% are singletons and the top ten take roughly 0.13%. The germline gives CDR1 SQVTM, CDR2 ANQGSEA. CDR3 length: 15 amino acids. The ends were cut back, 1 base at V and 3 bases at J, with 13 bases in the middle. To note about this clone: Its specificity is not known.

The TCR was taken from a man younger than 30 in good health. The V and J genes are TRBV29-1 and TRBJ2-1; D could derive from TRBD1 or TRBD2 (5 bases each). Sequencing input: naive CD4+ T cells sorted from blood. Documented subset: CD45RA+ positively selected. CDR3 residues: CSVEGRRDRYNEQFF. CDR3 nucleotides: TGCAGCGTTGAAGGCCGCAGGGACCGCTACAATGAGCAGTTCTTC.